These T cell receptor beta chains were read from a single sample in a study of blood T cell repertoires in COVID-19. TCRdb's table, derived via immunoSEQ multiplex PCR, lists solely in-frame clones and lacks some. Of around 450,000 clones listed, about 89% are singletons. Sequences were obtained from peripheral blood. These receptors all stem from a woman between 25 and 40 years old with acute or convalescent COVID-19. The CDR3 runs from the conserved cysteine through the conserved F or W. A D gene is named only where the DNA matches it firmly. Only part of the rows carry a size: once, few, many, or a class if the clone is expanded.

clone_size j_call v_call cdr3_length d_call cdr3_aa cdr3_nt
- TRBJ2-7 TRBV18 13 - CASSPKFGDEQYF TGTGCCAGCTCACCAAAGTTCGGGGACGAGCAGTACTTC
- TRBJ1-4 TRBV10-3 13 - CAISEGTQEKLFF TGTGCCATCAGTGAGGGGACTCAGGAAAAACTGTTTTTT
- TRBJ1-3 TRBV4-1 17 - CASSRRADRLSGNTIYF TGCGCCAGCAGCCGCCGAGCGGACAGACTCTCTGGAAACACCATATATTTT
- TRBJ1-1 TRBV4-1 14 - CASSQVRSGTEAFF TGCGCCAGCAGCCAAGTTAGGTCGGGCACTGAAGCTTTCTTT
- TRBJ2-7 TRBV6-2/TRBV6-3 15 TRBD1 CASSIEGTGRYEQYF TGTGCCAGCAGCATCGAAGGGACAGGGAGATACGAGCAGTACTTC
- TRBJ2-7 TRBV5-1 16 - CASSLVRPRGDYEQYF TGCGCCAGCAGCTTGGTGCGGCCACGGGGTGACTACGAGCAGTACTTC
- TRBJ2-1 TRBV14 13 - CASSPGYPNEQFF TGTGCCAGCAGTCCCGGGTACCCCAATGAGCAGTTCTTC
once TRBJ2-1 TRBV30 13 - CAWSSSGPNEQFF TGTGCCTGGAGCAGTAGCGGACCGAATGAGCAGTTCTTC
- TRBJ2-6 TRBV5-1 17 TRBD1 CASSPQTGMGGANVLTF TGCGCCAGCAGCCCACAGACAGGGATGGGTGGGGCCAACGTCCTGACTTTC
few TRBJ2-1 TRBV6-2/TRBV6-3 14 - CASSYSMRENEQFF TGTGCCAGCAGTTACTCGATGCGCGAGAATGAGCAGTTCTTC
- TRBJ2-6 TRBV18 19 TRBD1 CASSPLGQGASSGANVLTF TGTGCCAGCTCACCACTTGGACAGGGGGCGTCCTCTGGGGCCAACGTCCTGACTTTC
- TRBJ1-1 TRBV28 13 - CASSPIPGTEAFF TGTGCCAGCAGTCCCATTCCGGGCACTGAAGCTTTCTTT
- TRBJ1-1 TRBV5-1 14 TRBD1 CASSVGTANTEAFF TGCGCCAGCAGCGTCGGGACAGCGAACACTGAAGCTTTCTTT
- TRBJ1-1 TRBV27 19 TRBD1 CASRSLPGTAKPRNTEAFF TGTGCCAGCAGGTCCCTCCCCGGGACAGCAAAGCCCAGGAACACTGAAGCTTTCTTT
- TRBJ2-5 TRBV2 16 - CASKEGLVGTQETQYF TGTGCCAGCAAGGAGGGTCTGGTAGGGACTCAAGAGACCCAGTACTTC
- TRBJ2-5 TRBV19 17 - CASMSSLVWRDPETQYF TGTGCCAGTATGAGTTCCTTGGTTTGGCGGGACCCGGAGACCCAGTACTTC
- TRBJ2-6 TRBV5-5 18 - CASSLGQVARSGANVLTF TGTGCCAGCAGCTTGGGACAGGTTGCCCGCTCTGGGGCCAACGTCCTGACTTTC
- TRBJ2-1 TRBV24-1 16 TRBD1 CATSDLQTGGRNEQFF TGTGCCACCAGTGATTTGCAGACAGGGGGCCGGAATGAGCAGTTCTTC
- TRBJ2-1 TRBV9 16 TRBD1 CASSGGRRTGEYEQFF TGTGCCAGCAGCGGGGGCCGAAGGACAGGGGAATATGAGCAGTTCTTC
- TRBJ1-5 TRBV2 15 TRBD1 CASSPDRAPNQPQHF TGTGCCAGCAGTCCAGACAGGGCCCCCAATCAGCCCCAGCATTTT
- TRBJ1-3 TRBV5-1 16 TRBD1 CASSGQGAQNGNTIYF TGCGCCAGCAGCGGACAGGGGGCGCAGAATGGAAACACCATATATTTT
once TRBJ2-7 TRBV10-2 14 - CASSVGESSYEQYF TGCGCCAGCAGTGTCGGGGAGAGCTCCTACGAGCAGTACTTC
- TRBJ1-1 TRBV5-1 13 - CASSLSVEAEAFF TGCGCCAGCAGCTTGTCTGTCGAGGCTGAAGCTTTCTTT
- TRBJ2-2 TRBV7-9 11 - CASSLSGELFF TGTGCCAGCAGCTTGAGCGGGGAGCTGTTTTTT
- TRBJ1-1 TRBV25-1 15 - CASSEWGGANTEAFF TGTGCCAGCAGTGAATGGGGGGGGGCAAACACTGAAGCTTTCTTT
- TRBJ1-2 TRBV3-1/TRBV3-2 15 TRBD1 CASSQVYRGPRGYTF TGTGCCAGCAGCCAGGTATACAGGGGGCCGCGGGGCTACACCTTC
- TRBJ1-1 TRBV10-3 14 TRBD1 CAIRADRGNTEAFF TGTGCCATCAGGGCGGACAGGGGGAACACTGAAGCTTTCTTT
- TRBJ1-2 TRBV6-5 15 - CASSLGQGLPFGYTF TGTGCCAGCAGTTTAGGGCAGGGGCTCCCCTTCGGCTACACCTTC
- TRBJ2-3 TRBV10-1 15 TRBD2 CASSLAGGRTDTQYF TGCGCCAGCAGCCTAGCGGGGGGCCGGACAGATACGCAGTATTTT
many TRBJ2-4 TRBV6-4 15 TRBD2 CASSERGGEGNIQYF TGTGCCAGCAGTGAACGGGGGGGAGAAGGAAACATTCAGTACTTC
- TRBJ2-3 TRBV18 20 - CASSPVPNELGGKSTDTQYF TGTGCCAGCTCACCAGTCCCCAATGAACTGGGGGGAAAGAGCACAGATACGCAGTATTTT
- TRBJ1-4 TRBV14 15 - CASSYERGAGEKLFF TGTGCCAGCAGCTACGAACGGGGGGCTGGGGAAAAACTGTTTTTT
- TRBJ1-4 TRBV19 12 - CASESYDEKLFF TGTGCCAGTGAGAGTTACGATGAAAAACTGTTTTTT
- TRBJ2-1 TRBV18 14 - CASHKGAENNEQFF TGTGCCAGCCATAAAGGGGCGGAAAACAATGAGCAGTTCTTC
- TRBJ2-5 TRBV6-5 14 TRBD2 CASSPGLAIETQYF TGTGCCAGCTCTCCGGGACTAGCGATAGAGACCCAGTACTTC